These T cell receptor beta chains were read from a single sample in a study of human T cells and chemical hapten exposure. TCRdb reprocessed the RACE reads via MiXCR and lists one record per CDR3 protein. There are about 380,000 distinct CDR3 sequences in the sample; around 5.5% occur only once, and 2.5% to 3% lies in the top ten. The sample here was whole blood, taken in connection with sensitization to the hapten diphenylcyclopropenone (DPC). The receptors shown here come from a woman between 45 and 60 years old with alopecia areata. Some clones in this sample may be carry-over from other donors' samples. The CDR3 runs from the conserved cysteine through the conserved F or W. D genes are given only for firm matches. A row's size may be missing; if present it is once, few, many or a size class.

V gene,clone size,D gene,J gene,CDR3 DNA,CDR3 protein
TRBV18,many,.,TRBJ1-2,TGTGCCAGCTCACCAACGGCAGGGGTTAACTATGGCTACACCTTC,CASSPTAGVNYGYTF
TRBV6-6,.,TRBD1,TRBJ1-5,TGTGCCAGCAGTAGAGGGACAGACGTGGGGAATCAGCCCCAGCATTTT,CASSRGTDVGNQPQHF
TRBV20-1,.,TRBD2,TRBJ2-2,TGCAGTGCTAGAGACCCTAGCGGGAGGGCCGTGTACACCGGGGAGCTGTTTTTT,CSARDPSGRAVYTGELFF
TRBV28,.,.,TRBJ1-1,TGTGCCAGCGTAGACAGCCCCACTGAAGCTTTCTTT,CASVDSPTEAFF
TRBV24-1,few,TRBD2,TRBJ2-1,TGTGCCACCAGTAGCGCTAGCGGGACCTTCTCCTACAATGAGCAGTTCTTC,CATSSASGTFSYNEQFF
TRBV7-9,.,TRBD1,TRBJ2-3,TGTGCCAGCAGCTACCGGGACAGGGATGGAGATACGCAGTATTTT,CASSYRDRDGDTQYF
TRBV27,many,TRBD2,TRBJ2-7,TGTGCCAGCTCCCCGGGACTAGCATACTACGAGCAGTACTTC,CASSPGLAYYEQYF
TRBV12-3/TRBV12-4,few,.,TRBJ2-7,TGTGCCAGCAGTTTCGGGGCAGTGACCTACGAGCAGTACTTC,CASSFGAVTYEQYF
TRBV5-1,many,.,TRBJ2-5,TGCGCCAGCAGCTTGGAGGCTTCTATGCAAGAGACCCAGTACTTC,CASSLEASMQETQYF
TRBV29-1,many,TRBD2,TRBJ2-5,TGCAGCGTTGTTCAAGCGGGGGATAACCAAGAGACCCAGTACTTC,CSVVQAGDNQETQYF
TRBV7-8,many,TRBD2,TRBJ2-3,TGTGCCAGCAGTCTAAGACTAGCGGGAGACGATACGCAGTATTTT,CASSLRLAGDDTQYF
TRBV27,many,TRBD1,TRBJ1-1,TGTGCCAGCAGTTTAGTCGGGACAGGGGGATCGGAAGCTTTCTTT,CASSLVGTGGSEAFF
TRBV6-5,many,.,TRBJ2-1,TGTGCCAGCAGTTACTATGTCGGACGGAGCACGGATGAGCAGTTCTTC,CASSYYVGRSTDEQFF
TRBV12-3/TRBV12-4,few,.,TRBJ2-5,TGTGCCAGCAGTACTTACGTCCGGGACAACCAAGAGACCCAGTACTTC,CASSTYVRDNQETQYF
TRBV29-1,many,TRBD1,TRBJ1-4,TGCAGCGTCCGGACAGGGAGGAGTGAAAAACTGTTTTTT,CSVRTGRSEKLFF
TRBV12-5,few,TRBD1,TRBJ1-1,TGTGCTAGTGGCCCTTCAGGGGGCGGAGGGTCTACTGAAGCTTTCTTT,CASGPSGGGGSTEAFF
TRBV6-5,many,.,TRBJ2-3,TGTGCCAGCATCAGCCCCACAGATACGCAGTATTTT,CASISPTDTQYF
TRBV5-1,few,.,TRBJ2-7,TGCGCCAGCAGCCCCATACCCGACAGCAGTTACTCCTACGAGCAGTACTTC,CASSPIPDSSYSYEQYF
TRBV9,many,TRBD2,TRBJ2-3,TGTGCCAGCAGCACTAGCGGTACAGATACGCAGTATTTT,CASSTSGTDTQYF
TRBV12-3/TRBV12-4,.,.,TRBJ1-6,TGTGCCAGCAGGCGGATCGATAATTCACCCCTCCACTTT,CASRRIDNSPLHF
TRBV7-2,few,TRBD2,TRBJ2-3,TGTGCCAGCAGCCTGGAAACTAGCGGGAGGGCCTGGAGCACAGATACGCAGTATTTT,CASSLETSGRAWSTDTQYF
TRBV5-5,many,TRBD1,TRBJ1-5,TGTGCCAGCAGCCGGACAGGCGTCAATAGCAATCAGCCCCAGCATTTT,CASSRTGVNSNQPQHF
TRBV20-1,few,.,TRBJ1-2,TGCAGGTCGGGGGGAGGGGACTTCTATGGCTACACCTTC,CRSGGGDFYGYTF
TRBV12-3/TRBV12-4,.,.,TRBJ2-5,TGTGCCAGCACCCCAGGCCCCAGCGAGACCCAGTACTTC,CASTPGPSETQYF
TRBV19,.,.,TRBJ1-1,TGTGCCAGTAGTATAGGGTCCCCCGGGGCTGAAGCTTTCTTT,CASSIGSPGAEAFF
TRBV27,many,TRBD2,TRBJ2-5,TGTGCCAGCAGTCCCCAACTAGCGGGGGGGATAGGGACCCAGTACTTC,CASSPQLAGGIGTQYF
TRBV4-3,few,TRBD2,TRBJ2-3,TGCGCCAGCAGCCAAGAGCGGGGACTAGCGGGAGGTACGCAGTATTTT,CASSQERGLAGGTQYF
TRBV6-6,many,.,TRBJ2-3,TGTGCCAGCAGTTACCTAGGGCAGGGTGCGGATACGCAGTATTTT,CASSYLGQGADTQYF
TRBV5-5,few,.,TRBJ2-3,TGTGCCAGCAGCGGGGTGGTGGCAGATACGCAGTATTTT,CASSGVVADTQYF
TRBV6-5,few,.,TRBJ1-4,TGTGCCAGCAGTTACAGGGGGGCTCGGGAAAAACTGTTTTTT,CASSYRGAREKLFF
TRBV7-8,many,TRBD2,TRBJ2-2,TGTGCCAGCCGCAGCGGGGTCGGGGAGCTGTTTTTT,CASRSGVGELFF
TRBV28,few,.,TRBJ2-7,TGTGCCAGCAACCCTGGGGCCTACGAGCAGTACTTC,CASNPGAYEQYF
TRBV5-1,many,TRBD2,TRBJ2-1,TGCGCCAGCAGGTTAGCGGGAATCTACAATGAGCAGTTCTTC,CASRLAGIYNEQFF
TRBV20-1,many,.,TRBJ2-6,TGCAGTGCGGGGGGTAGGGGCTCTGGGGCCAACGTCCTGACTTTC,CSAGGRGSGANVLTF
TRBV20-1,few,.,TRBJ1-1,TGCAGTGCTAGAGATGGTGCCAGCAACACTGAAGCTTTCTTT,CSARDGASNTEAFF
TRBV9,many,.,TRBJ1-3,TGTGCCAGCAGCGTTGGCAGCCTCTCTGGAAACACCATATATTTT,CASSVGSLSGNTIYF
TRBV5-1,few,.,TRBJ2-3,TGCGCCAGCAGCTTGTTCCACACAGATACGCAGTATTTT,CASSLFHTDTQYF
TRBV3-1,few,TRBD1,TRBJ2-7,TGTGCCAGCAGCTACGGGACAGGGGACTACGAGCAGTACTTC,CASSYGTGDYEQYF
TRBV28,.,.,TRBJ1-3,TGTGCCAGCAGTTCCGCGGGATCTGGAAACACCATATATTTT,CASSSAGSGNTIYF